The 14 T cell receptor beta chains presented below share a single source sample, sequenced in a study of beta chain features in type 1 diabetes (dated by TCRdb to the late 2010s). Antigen specificity for these receptors is unknown. Findings and caveats that apply to the study as a whole: Type 1 diabetes patients showed a moderate but significant shortening of TCRB CDR3 length in all four CD4+ subsets.

The library relied on the immunoSEQ multiplex PCR assay. The entire amount of isolated RNA was reverse transcribed using the High Capacity cDNA Reverse Transcription Kit, so the sequenced TCRB transcripts were expressed ones. As stored in TCRdb, this immuneACCESS dataset retains in-frame rearrangements with V and J assigned. A fraction of the clones does not appear; measured against another copy, unresolved V genes explain less than half of the discrepancy, and the remainder lacks a known reason. Counted in this sample were some 350,000 clones; over 8.5% of them appeared once. About 0.6% of the sample is in the top ten clones. The material sequenced was central memory CD4+ T cells from blood. These receptors were taken from a man aged 25 to 40 with type 1 diabetes.

CDR3 DNA: TGTGCCACCTCTGGTGATAGTAGCGGGACCAACTACAATGAGCAGTTCTTC. It yields the protein CATSGDSSGTNYNEQFF. The genes are TRBV10-3 and TRBJ2-1; 8 bases map to TRBD2. Germline loops: CDR1 ENHRY, CDR2 SYGVKD. The ends lost 10 bases at V and 3 bases at J; junction bases unmatched: 17. The CDR3 is made up of 17 amino acids.

In its sample, this clone was seen a few times. The J gene is TRBJ1-2, the V gene TRBV2, with D possibly matching TRBD1 (5 bases). V was shortened by 2 bases and J by 0 bases, with 10 bases between the two germline ends. Germline CDR1 SNHLY, CDR2 FYNNEI. This CDR3 has 15 residues. CDR3 protein: CASSELLTANYGYTF. CDR3 DNA sequence: TGTGCCAGCAGTGAATTGTTGACAGCTAACTATGGCTACACCTTC.

This clone showed up just a few times. The chain combines TRBV6-1 with TRBJ1-2; 10 bases fit TRBD1. The V gene's germline CDR1 is MNHNS and CDR2 SASEGT. V shed 6 bases and J 8 bases; nucleotides not matched to a gene: 9. The CDR3 runs to 14 residues. The CDR3 region has the DNA TGTGCCAGCAGAAGACAGGGGGCAGAATTCGGCTACACCTTC. Translated, it gives CASRRQGAEFGYTF.

This clone has at least ten counts. CDR3 DNA sequence: TGCGCCAGCAGCCTACAGGGTCCTAGCACAGATACGCAGTATTTT. Residues: CASSLQGPSTDTQYF. This chain connects TRBV5-1 to TRBJ2-3; TRBD1 is a possible D gene (6 bases). From germline, CDR1 is SGHRS and CDR2 YFSETQ. The CDR3 extends over 15 amino acids. V was shortened by 4 bases and J by 0 bases, with 12 bases between the two germline ends.

This clone showed up just a few times. This chain links TRBV19 with TRBJ2-1; D is ambiguous. CDR3 length equals 12 residues. Per germline, CDR1 LNHDA and CDR2 SQIVND (reference sequence). Trimming removed 8 bases at V and 4 bases at J, with 9 bases between. The CDR3 loop reads CASPVKYNEQFF. The CDR3 DNA is TGTGCCAGTCCAGTGAAGTACAATGAGCAGTTCTTC.

V usage is TRBV13 and J usage is TRBJ1-4; 8 bases agree with TRBD1. With V trimmed by 5 bases and J by 7 bases, 3 bases remained unmatched. The CDR3 runs to 13 residues. Germline loops: CDR1 PRHDT, CDR2 FYEKMQ (reference sequence). As DNA, the CDR3 is TGTGCCAGCAGCGGACAGGGCGGTGAAAAACTGTTTTTT. Translation gives CASSGQGGEKLFF.

The chain uses TRBV6-1 and TRBJ1-1; 8 bases are a match to TRBD1. The CDR3 covers 15 residues. Germline lookup yields CDR1 MNHNS and CDR2 SASEGT. Trimming at V came to 4 bases and at J to 3 bases, leaving 7 bases not matched to a gene. The CDR3 coding sequence is TGTGCCAGCAGTGTAAGACAGGGGTTCGACACTGAAGCTTTCTTT. Residues: CASSVRQGFDTEAFF.

This clone turned up a few times. This chain connects TRBV9 to TRBJ2-3; 8 bases line up with TRBD2. Germline-derived CDR1 and CDR2 are SGDLS and YYNGEE. The V segment lost 4 bases and the J segment 3 bases; nucleotides outside the gene matches: 10. The CDR3 covers 16 residues. The CDR3 DNA reads TGTGCCAGCAGCTTAACGGGGGGCGGGAGGACAGATACGCAGTATTTT. This sequence encodes CASSLTGGGRTDTQYF.

The genes are TRBV4-2 and TRBJ1-4, with a possible D match to TRBD1 (5 bases). The germline V gene has CDR1 LGHNA and CDR2 YNFKEQ. Trimming shortened V by 0 bases and J by 8 bases, and 19 bases separated the two germline ends. The CDR3 extends over 17 amino acids. CDR3 protein: CASSQDRVKPEGEKLFF. DNA for the CDR3: TGTGCCAGCAGCCAAGACAGGGTTAAACCTGAGGGAGAAAAACTGTTTTTT.

This clone appeared many times. The rearrangement joins TRBV18 to TRBJ1-2; no firm D call. This CDR3 comprises 14 residues. Germline-derived CDR1 and CDR2 are KGHSH and LQKENI. Between the trimmed V and J ends, which lost 0 bases and 8 bases, there was a span of 13 bases. The CDR3 region is CASSPPRTLRGYTF. The CDR3 DNA is TGTGCCAGCTCACCACCGAGGACGCTAAGGGGCTACACCTTC.

The rearrangement uses TRBV27 and TRBJ1-5; 7 positions match TRBD1. The CDR3 has 15 residues. Germline loops: CDR1 MNHEY, CDR2 SMNVEV (reference sequence). Trimming removed 5 bases from V and 2 bases from J; junction bases left unmatched: 6. The CDR3 spells CASSQRQGGNQPQHF. CDR3 in DNA: TGTGCCAGCAGTCAGCGACAGGGTGGCAATCAGCCCCAGCATTTT.

The gene calls are TRBV6-5 and TRBJ2-1; D is uncertain. Germline CDR1 is MNHEY and CDR2 is SVGAGI. The CDR3 runs to 16 residues. Trimming stripped 0 bases from V and 0 bases from J, with 9 bases between. The CDR3 coding sequence is TGTGCCAGCAGTTACTCGGACGTGAGCTCCTACAATGAGCAGTTCTTC. Its protein product is CASSYSDVSSYNEQFF.

This clone has only a few counts. The chain couples TRBV18 to TRBJ2-6, with a weak D call TRBD2 (6 bases). Between the trimmed V and J ends, which lost 6 bases and 0 bases, there was a span of 6 bases. This CDR3 has 14 residues. Germline-derived CDR1 and CDR2 are KGHSH and LQKENI. As DNA, the CDR3 is TGTGCCAGCTCCGGGAGCTCTGGGGCCAACGTCCTGACTTTC. Its protein product is CASSGSSGANVLTF.

The table lists this clone with a few counts. V gene TRBV28 combines with J gene TRBJ2-6, with D perhaps matching TRBD1 or TRBD2 (5 bases each). Trimming cost V 11 bases and J 0 bases, with 17 bases left between them. The CDR3 is 16 residues long. Germline CDR1 is MDHEN and CDR2 is SYDVKM. Here the CDR3 reads CAGSGRHNSGANVLTF. Written as DNA, the CDR3 is TGTGCCGGCTCGGGACGGCACAACTCTGGGGCCAACGTCCTGACTTTC.